This entry describes one T cell receptor beta chain. The antigen is not known. On average, the one heparinised blood draw given by each donor was about 120 mL. Germline loops: CDR1 SGHTA, CDR2 FQGNSA. With 3 bases clipped from V and 2 bases from J, the junction kept 3 bases outside the gene matches. The CDR3 runs to 14 residues. The sample is drawn from a study of beta chain features in type 1 diabetes. Study-wide findings and caveats: Since sequencing was performed on cDNA, cells with high TCR expression could be over-represented. Significant though moderate, a shortening of TCRB CDR3s appeared in all four CD4+ subsets of Type 1 diabetes patients.

All of the isolated RNA was reverse transcribed, so expressed TCRB transcripts were sequenced. Here immunoSEQ multiplex PCR was the method, and the copy in TCRdb shows in-frame clones only, minus some. Seen here are 240,000 or so clones, just over 20% observed once, and the top ten hold approximately 0.029%. Sequenced material: naive CD4+ T cells from blood. The chain carries TRBV7-2 and TRBJ2-5; TRBD1 matches 7 bases. The TCR was taken from a woman aged 40-49 years with type 1 diabetes. Here the CDR3 DNA reads TGTGCCAGCAGCTTCACAGGGGAACAAGAGACCCAGTACTTC. Its translation: CASSFTGEQETQYF.